The present TCR beta chain was sequenced within a study of read filtering for tumor transcriptome and immune sequencing. This clonotype was picked up many times. Molecular barcoded adaptors covering alpha/delta and beta/gamma chains were used on 400 ng RNA. TCRdb redid the calling of the reads with MiXCR, one entry per CDR3 protein. This table has approximately 140,000 distinct CDR3 sequences, less than 15% appearing once. With 4 bases clipped from V and 1 base from J, the junction kept 7 bases outside the gene matches. The germline V gene has CDR1 SGHRS and CDR2 YFSETQ. The CDR3 has 16 amino acids. The TCR sequence derives from a donor aged 40 or older with multiple myeloma. The rearrangement links TRBV5-1 to TRBJ1-1, with 10 bases that match TRBD1. The sample consisted of a population of CD138-negative cells sorted from bone marrow. DNA of the CDR3: TGCGCCAGCAGCCCAAGGACAGGGGGGTCGAACACTGAAGCTTTCTTT. Protein product: CASSPRTGGSNTEAFF.